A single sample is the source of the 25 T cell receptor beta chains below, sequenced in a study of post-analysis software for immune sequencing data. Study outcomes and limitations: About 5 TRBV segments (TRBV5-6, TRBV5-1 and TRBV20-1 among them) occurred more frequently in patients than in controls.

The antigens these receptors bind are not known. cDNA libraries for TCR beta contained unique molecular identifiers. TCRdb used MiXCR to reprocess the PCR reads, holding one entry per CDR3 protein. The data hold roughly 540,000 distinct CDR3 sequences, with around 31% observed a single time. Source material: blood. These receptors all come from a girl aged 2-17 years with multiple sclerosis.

Here the CDR3 DNA reads TGTGCCAGCAGTGAGATAACTGCGGGAGTTCTCTATGGCTACACCTTC. Translating gives CASSEITAGVLYGYTF. This sequence joins TRBV25-1 and TRBJ1-2; D not resolved. The germline V and J ends were trimmed by 3 bases and 4 bases, with 18 bases remaining between them. Germline lookup yields CDR1 MGHDK and CDR2 SYGVNS. This CDR3 has 16 residues.

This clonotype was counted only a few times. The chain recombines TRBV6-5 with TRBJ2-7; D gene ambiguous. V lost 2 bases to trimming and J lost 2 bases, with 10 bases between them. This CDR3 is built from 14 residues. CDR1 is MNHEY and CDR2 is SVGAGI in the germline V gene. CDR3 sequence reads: CASSYRAPAYEQYF. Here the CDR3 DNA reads TGTGCCAGCAGTTACAGGGCCCCAGCCTACGAGCAGTACTTC.

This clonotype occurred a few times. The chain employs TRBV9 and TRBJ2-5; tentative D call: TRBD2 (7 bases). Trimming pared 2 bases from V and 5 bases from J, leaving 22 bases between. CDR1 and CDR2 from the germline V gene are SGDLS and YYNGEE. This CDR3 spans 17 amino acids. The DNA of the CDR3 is TGTGCCAGCAGCGTGTCTGGAGGGGGGGGCTCTTGGGAGACCCAGTACTTC. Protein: CASSVSGGGGSWETQYF.

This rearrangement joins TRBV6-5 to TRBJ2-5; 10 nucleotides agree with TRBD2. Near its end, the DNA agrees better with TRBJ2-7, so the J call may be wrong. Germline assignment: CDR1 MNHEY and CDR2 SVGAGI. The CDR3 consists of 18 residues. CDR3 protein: CASSYSGPLAGDHSEQYF. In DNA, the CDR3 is TGTGCCAGCAGTTACTCAGGGCCCCTAGCGGGGGATCACTCCGAGCAGTACTTC.

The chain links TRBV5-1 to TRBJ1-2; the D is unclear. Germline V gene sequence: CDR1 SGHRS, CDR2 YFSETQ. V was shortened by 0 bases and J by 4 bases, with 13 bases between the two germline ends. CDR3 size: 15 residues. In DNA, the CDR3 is TGCGCCAGCAGCTTGGATCGGGGTTTCGGCTATGGCTACACCTTC. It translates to CASSLDRGFGYGYTF.

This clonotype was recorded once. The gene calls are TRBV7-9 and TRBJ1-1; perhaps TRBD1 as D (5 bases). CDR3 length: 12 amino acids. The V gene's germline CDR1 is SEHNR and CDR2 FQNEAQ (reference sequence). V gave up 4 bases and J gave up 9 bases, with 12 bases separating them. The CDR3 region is CASSSRQPQAFF. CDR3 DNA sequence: TGTGCCAGCAGCTCGCGACAGCCCCAAGCTTTCTTT.

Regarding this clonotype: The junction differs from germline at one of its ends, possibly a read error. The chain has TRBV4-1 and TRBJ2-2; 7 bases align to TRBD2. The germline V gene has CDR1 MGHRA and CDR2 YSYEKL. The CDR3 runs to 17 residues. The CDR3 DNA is TGCGCCAGTAGCCAAACGCACAAAACTAGCGCCACCGGGGAGCTGTTTTTT. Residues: CASSQTHKTSATGELFF.

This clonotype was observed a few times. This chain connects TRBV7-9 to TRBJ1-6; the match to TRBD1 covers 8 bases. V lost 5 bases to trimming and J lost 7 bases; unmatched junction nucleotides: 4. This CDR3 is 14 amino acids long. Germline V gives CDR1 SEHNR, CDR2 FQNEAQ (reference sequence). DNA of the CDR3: TGTGCCAGCAGCCGGGACAGGATAAATTCACCCCTCCACTTT. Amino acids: CASSRDRINSPLHF.

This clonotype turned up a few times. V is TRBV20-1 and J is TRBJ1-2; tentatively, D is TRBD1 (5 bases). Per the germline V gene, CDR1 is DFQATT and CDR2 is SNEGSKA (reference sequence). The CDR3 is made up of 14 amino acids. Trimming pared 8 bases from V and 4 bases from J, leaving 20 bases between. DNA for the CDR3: TGCAGTACTAAAGGGACCACGGACTTCTATGGCTACACCTTC. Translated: CSTKGTTDFYGYTF.

CDR3 coding DNA: TGTGCCATCAAGCCAGGGGGATACACTGAAGCTTTCTTT. It encodes CAIKPGGYTEAFF. V usage is TRBV10-3 and J usage is TRBJ1-1; 7 nucleotides match TRBD1. The germline gives CDR1 ENHRY, CDR2 SYGVKD. CDR3 length equals 13 residues. The J segment lost 3 bases and the V segment lost 7 bases, leaving 5 bases of the junction unmatched.

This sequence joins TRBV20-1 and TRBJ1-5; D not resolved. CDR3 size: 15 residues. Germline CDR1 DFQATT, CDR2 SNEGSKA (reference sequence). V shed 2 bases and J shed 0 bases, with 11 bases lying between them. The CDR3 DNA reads TGCAGTGCTAGAACCCCCTATATTAGCAATCAGCCCCAGCATTTT. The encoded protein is CSARTPYISNQPQHF.

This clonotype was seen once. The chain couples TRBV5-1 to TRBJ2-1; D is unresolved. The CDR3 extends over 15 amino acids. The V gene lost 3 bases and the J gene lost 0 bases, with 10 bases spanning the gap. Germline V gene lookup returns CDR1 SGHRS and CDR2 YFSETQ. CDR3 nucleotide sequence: TGCGCCAGCAGCTCTCCCATTAGCTCCTACAATGAGCAGTTCTTC. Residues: CASSSPISSYNEQFF.

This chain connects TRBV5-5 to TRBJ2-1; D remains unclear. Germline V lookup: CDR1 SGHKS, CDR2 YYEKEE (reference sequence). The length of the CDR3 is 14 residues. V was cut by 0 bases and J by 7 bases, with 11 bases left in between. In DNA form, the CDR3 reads TGTGCCAGCAGCTTGGAACCAAGGGATAATGAGCAGTTCTTC. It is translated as CASSLEPRDNEQFF.

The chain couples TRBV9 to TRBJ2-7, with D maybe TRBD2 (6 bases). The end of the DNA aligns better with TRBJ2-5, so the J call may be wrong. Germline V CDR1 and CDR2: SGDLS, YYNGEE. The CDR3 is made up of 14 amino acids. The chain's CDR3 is CASTLGLSLGTQYF. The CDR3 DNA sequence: TGTGCCAGCACCCTGGGACTCAGTCTTGGGACCCAGTACTTC.

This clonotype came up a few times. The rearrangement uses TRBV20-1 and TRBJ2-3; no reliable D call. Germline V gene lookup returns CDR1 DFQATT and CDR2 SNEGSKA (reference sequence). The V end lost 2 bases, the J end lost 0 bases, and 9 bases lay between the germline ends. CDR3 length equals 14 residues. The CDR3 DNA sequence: TGCAGTGCTAGATCTTTGGTTAGCACAGATACGCAGTATTTT. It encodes CSARSLVSTDTQYF.

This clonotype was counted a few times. The CDR3 protein is CSVQGGANQPQHF. CDR3 bases: TGCAGCGTACAGGGAGGTGCAAATCAGCCCCAGCATTTT. This rearrangement joins TRBV29-1 to TRBJ1-5; perhaps TRBD1 as D (6 bases). This CDR3 spans 13 amino acids. Trimming removed 6 bases at V and 4 bases at J, with 13 bases between. Germline V gene lookup returns CDR1 SQVTM and CDR2 ANQGSEA.

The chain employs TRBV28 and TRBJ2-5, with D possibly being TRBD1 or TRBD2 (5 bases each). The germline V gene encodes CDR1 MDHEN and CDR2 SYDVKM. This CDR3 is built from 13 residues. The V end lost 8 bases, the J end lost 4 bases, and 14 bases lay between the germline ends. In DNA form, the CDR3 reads TGTGCCAGCCTGGGGGTGTCCCCAGAGACCCAGTACTTC. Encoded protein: CASLGVSPETQYF.

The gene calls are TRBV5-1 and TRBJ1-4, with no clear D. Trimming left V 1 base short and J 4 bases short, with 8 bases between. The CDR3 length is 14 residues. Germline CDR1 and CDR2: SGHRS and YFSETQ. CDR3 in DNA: TGCGCCAGCAGCTTGAGCTGGGATAATGAAAAACTGTTTTTT. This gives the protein CASSLSWDNEKLFF.

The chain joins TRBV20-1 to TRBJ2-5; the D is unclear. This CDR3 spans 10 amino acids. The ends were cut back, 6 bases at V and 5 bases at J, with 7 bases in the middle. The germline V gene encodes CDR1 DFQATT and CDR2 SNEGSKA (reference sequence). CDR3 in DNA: TGCAGTGCCGCGTCTGAGACCCAGTACTTC. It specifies CSAASETQYF.

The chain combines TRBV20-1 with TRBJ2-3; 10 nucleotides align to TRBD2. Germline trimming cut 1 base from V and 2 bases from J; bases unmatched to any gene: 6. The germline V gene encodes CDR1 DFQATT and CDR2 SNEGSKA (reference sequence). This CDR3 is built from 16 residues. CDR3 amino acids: CSARVAGGIHTDTQYF. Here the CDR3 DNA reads TGCAGTGCTAGAGTAGCGGGGGGCATCCACACAGATACGCAGTATTTT.

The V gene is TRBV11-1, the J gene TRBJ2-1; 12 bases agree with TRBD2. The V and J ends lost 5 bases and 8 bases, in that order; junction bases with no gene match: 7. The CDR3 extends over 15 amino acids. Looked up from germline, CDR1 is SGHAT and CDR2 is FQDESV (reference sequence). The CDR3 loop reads CASSPWTSGVDEQFF. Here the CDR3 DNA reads TGTGCCAGCAGCCCCTGGACTAGCGGGGTAGATGAGCAGTTCTTC.

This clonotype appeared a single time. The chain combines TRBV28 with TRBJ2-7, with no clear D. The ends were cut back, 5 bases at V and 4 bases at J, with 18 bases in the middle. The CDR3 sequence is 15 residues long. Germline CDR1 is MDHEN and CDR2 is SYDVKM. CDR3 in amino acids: CASSTDTLGEYEQYF. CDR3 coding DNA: TGTGCCAGCAGTACCGACACCCTTGGCGAGTACGAGCAGTACTTC.

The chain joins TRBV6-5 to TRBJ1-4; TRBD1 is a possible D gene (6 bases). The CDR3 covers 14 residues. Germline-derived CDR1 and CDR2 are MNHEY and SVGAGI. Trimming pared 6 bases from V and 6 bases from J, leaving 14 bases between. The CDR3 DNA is TGTGCCAGCAGCCTATCGGGGGCTTATGAAAAACTGTTTTTT. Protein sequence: CASSLSGAYEKLFF.

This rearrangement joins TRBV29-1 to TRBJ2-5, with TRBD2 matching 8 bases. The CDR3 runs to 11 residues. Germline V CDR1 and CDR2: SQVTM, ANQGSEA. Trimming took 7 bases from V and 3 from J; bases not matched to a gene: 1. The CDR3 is CSGTSKETQYF. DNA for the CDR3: TGCAGCGGGACTAGCAAAGAGACCCAGTACTTC.

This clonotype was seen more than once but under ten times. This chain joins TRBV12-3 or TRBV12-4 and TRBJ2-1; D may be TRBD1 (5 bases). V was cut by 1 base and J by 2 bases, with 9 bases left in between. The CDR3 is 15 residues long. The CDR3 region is CASSLGRVAYNEQFF. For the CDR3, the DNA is TGTGCCAGCAGTTTAGGCAGGGTAGCCTACAATGAGCAGTTCTTC.